Listed here are 26 T cell receptor beta chains from one sample, sequenced in a study of T cell responses to AZD1222 COVID-19 vaccine (dated by TCRdb to the early 2020s). The sample's time point label, in plain terms: baseline before first vaccination. Library preparation was by the immunoSEQ multiplex PCR assay. TCRdb's version of the immuneACCESS table is confined to in-frame rearrangements and falls short of the full clone set. An unresolved V gene accounts for under half of the shortfall where checked; the remainder is of unknown origin. Here the sample has roughly 100,000 clones; about 90% occur a single time. Approximately 15% of the sample goes to the ten largest clones. This specimen consisted of peripheral blood, obtained on day 0 of AZD1222 vaccination. The receptors here all came from an adult in good health.

The chain combines TRBV29-1 with TRBJ2-7; a weak D match, TRBD1 (5 bases). The CDR3 spans 13 residues. V lost 5 bases, J lost 3 bases, and 14 bases lay in between. CDR1 SQVTM and CDR2 ANQGSEA come from the germline V gene. The CDR3 DNA sequence: TGCAGCGTTAACAGGCTAGGGGACTACGAGCAGTACTTC. Protein: CSVNRLGDYEQYF.

For the CDR3, the DNA is TGTGCCAGCAGCCAAGATATTCAGGGCTACGAGCAGTACTTC. As protein: CASSQDIQGYEQYF. V is TRBV3-1 (or the pseudogene TRBV3-2) and J is TRBJ2-7, with a tentative D call TRBD1 (5 bases). The CDR3 contains 14 residues. V was shortened by 0 bases and J by 3 bases, with 9 bases between the two germline ends. Germline CDR1 reads LGHDT; CDR2 reads YNNKEL (reference sequence).

In DNA form, the CDR3 reads TGTGCCAGCAGCAAAACCGGACAGTACACCGGGGAGCTGTTTTTT. It yields the protein CASSKTGQYTGELFF. The rearrangement links TRBV21-1 to TRBJ2-2; TRBD1, the D gene given by the table, was not confirmed from the DNA. TRBV21-1 counts as a pseudogene. The CDR3 loop spans 15 amino acids.

Note on this clone: Other DNA sequences within the sample encode an identical CDR3. The V gene is TRBV5-1, the J gene TRBJ2-2; 7 bases align to TRBD1. V lost 2 bases and J lost 6; bases outside the gene matches: 7. Germline V lookup: CDR1 SGHRS, CDR2 YFSETQ. The CDR3 spans 15 residues. The CDR3 reads CASSLLGGEAGELFF. For the CDR3, the DNA is TGCGCCAGCAGCTTACTAGGGGGCGAAGCCGGGGAGCTGTTTTTT.

V usage is TRBV15 and J usage is TRBJ2-5; D unresolved. The CDR3 is 15 amino acids. V lost 0 bases to trimming and J lost 2 bases, with 10 bases between them. Germline V gene sequence: CDR1 LNHNV, CDR2 YYDKDF (reference sequence). CDR3 DNA sequence: TGTGCCACCAGCAGAGATCCACAGCCGCAAGAGACCCAGTACTTC. It codes for CATSRDPQPQETQYF.

J is TRBJ1-6 and V is TRBV2, with 9 bases fitting TRBD1. The CDR3 totals 14 residues. The V segment lost 7 bases and the J segment 7 bases; nucleotides outside the gene matches: 5. Germline values: CDR1 SNHLY, CDR2 FYNNEI. The CDR3 coding sequence is TGTGCCAGCACTATAGGACAGGGGAATTCACCCCTCCACTTT. Translation gives CASTIGQGNSPLHF.

The chain joins TRBV7-9 to TRBJ2-5, with D perhaps TRBD2 (7 bases). In germline, CDR1 is SEHNR, CDR2 FQNEAQ (reference sequence). Trimming removed 1 base at V and 5 bases at J, with 17 bases between. The CDR3 is 16 amino acids. The CDR3 DNA is TGTGCCAGCAGCTTAGGCCAGAGGACAGCGGGGGAGACCCAGTACTTC. Translation gives CASSLGQRTAGETQYF. Supplemented by reference TRBV7-9 and TRBJ2-5, the full variable domain reads DTGVSQNPRHKITKRGQNVTFRCDPISEHNRLYWYRQTLGQGPEFLTYFQNEAQLEKSRLLSDRFSAERPKGSFSTLEIQRTEQGDSAMYLCASSLGQRTAGETQYFGPGTRLLVL.

The chain couples TRBV29-1 to TRBJ2-5; TRBD2 aligns across 11 bases. V was pared by 6 bases and J by 4 bases, with 4 bases of the junction left unmatched. Germline CDR1 reads SQVTM; CDR2 reads ANQGSEA. This CDR3 contains 13 residues. CDR3 sequence reads: CSVVGLAGETQYF. In DNA form, the CDR3 reads TGCAGCGTCGTAGGACTAGCGGGAGAGACCCAGTACTTC.

J is TRBJ2-5 and V is TRBV6-2 or TRBV6-3, with D unresolved. Germline CDR1 MNHEY, CDR2 SVGEGT. Trimming pared 5 bases from V and 2 bases from J, leaving 12 bases between. The CDR3 sequence is 14 residues long. The CDR3 is CASSQTVQQETQYF. The CDR3 bases are TGTGCCAGCAGTCAAACCGTCCAGCAAGAGACCCAGTACTTC.

V is TRBV27 and J is TRBJ1-6; 8 bases are shared with TRBD1. Germline lookup yields CDR1 MNHEY and CDR2 SMNVEV (reference sequence). V gave up 7 bases and J gave up 7 bases; unmatched junction bases: 3. The CDR3 contains 13 residues. The chain's CDR3 is CASTRDRNSPLHF. The CDR3 DNA reads TGTGCCAGCACCCGGGACAGGAATTCACCCCTCCACTTT.

This clone is labeled as medium-sized (0.01 to 0.1%). The V call is TRBV29-1, the J call TRBJ1-4; D is perhaps TRBD1 (6 bases). Trimming removed 5 bases at V and 3 bases at J, with 10 bases between. Germline lookup yields CDR1 SQVTM and CDR2 ANQGSEA. CDR3 length equals 13 residues. The CDR3 sequence is CSVRKGANEKLFF. The CDR3, as DNA: TGCAGCGTTCGAAAGGGGGCTAATGAAAAACTGTTTTTT.

The genes are TRBV10-3 and TRBJ1-2; possible D gene TRBD1, 5 bases. This CDR3 is 15 amino acids long. V shed 0 bases and J shed 3 bases, with 11 bases lying between them. Germline CDR1 and CDR2: ENHRY and SYGVKD. The CDR3 coding sequence is TGTGCCATCAGTGAGTCTTCAGGGCGGGACTATGGCTACACCTTC. It yields the protein CAISESSGRDYGYTF.

This clone came up once. The chain couples TRBV4-1 to TRBJ1-1, with D possibly matching TRBD1 (6 bases). The CDR3 is 16 amino acids. Trimming removed 3 bases at V and 8 bases at J, with 22 bases between. Germline V gives CDR1 MGHRA, CDR2 YSYEKL. CDR3 in amino acids: CASSQAGVGGRFEAFF. The CDR3 DNA reads TGCGCCAGCAGCCAGGCAGGGGTTGGGGGGCGATTCGAAGCTTTCTTT.

The genes are TRBV3-1 (or the pseudogene TRBV3-2) and TRBJ2-7; TRBD1 or TRBD2 may be the D gene (5 bases each). Germline V CDR1 and CDR2: LGHDT, YNNKEL (reference sequence). The CDR3 contains 12 residues. V lost 6 bases, J lost 7 bases, and 13 bases lay in between. CDR3 DNA: TGTGCCAGCAGTTTTTCCGAGGGGGAGCAGTACTTC. Translation: CASSFSEGEQYF.

V gene TRBV30 combines with J gene TRBJ1-1; a possible D gene is TRBD1 (5 bases). Germline assignment: CDR1 GTSNPN and CDR2 SVGIG (reference sequence). The CDR3 consists of 14 residues. With 1 base removed from V and 3 bases from J, the gap between germline ends came to 12 bases. This CDR3 is CAWSGGGVHTEAFF. CDR3 sequence (DNA): TGTGCCTGGAGTGGCGGGGGGGTTCACACTGAAGCTTTCTTT. The complete variable domain, with remaining parts taken from reference TRBV30 and TRBJ1-1, reads SQTIHQWPATLVQPVGSPLSLECTVEGTSNPNLYWYRQAAGRGLQLLFYSVGIGQISSEVPQNLSASRPQDRQFILSSKKLLLSDSGFYLCAWSGGGVHTEAFFGQGTRLTVV.

This clone has only a few counts. The chain carries TRBV2 and TRBJ2-1; 11 bases match TRBD2. Per the germline V gene, CDR1 is SNHLY and CDR2 is FYNNEI. The J segment lost 8 bases and the V segment lost 2 bases, leaving 5 bases of the junction unmatched. The CDR3 loop spans 15 amino acids. The DNA of the CDR3 is TGTGCCAGCAGTGAATTAGCGGGAGGGGGGGATGAGCAGTTCTTC. Amino acid sequence: CASSELAGGGDEQFF.

This rearrangement joins TRBV9 to TRBJ2-1; 14 nucleotides match TRBD2. Germline V gene sequence: CDR1 SGDLS, CDR2 YYNGEE. This CDR3 has 18 amino acids. V trimming: 2 bases; J trimming: 5 bases; junction bases outside the gene matches: 9. CDR3 bases: TGTGCCAGCAGCGTCGGACTAGCGGGAGGAGGACGAGACAATGAGCAGTTCTTC. Encoded protein: CASSVGLAGGGRDNEQFF. Filled out from reference TRBV9 and TRBJ2-1, the complete variable domain reads DSGVTQTPKHLITATGQRVTLRCSPRSGDLSVYWYQQSLDQGLQFLIQYYNGEERAKGNILERFSAQQFPDLHSELNLSSLELGDSALYFCASSVGLAGGGRDNEQFFGPGTRLTVL.

The V call is TRBV7-8, the J call TRBJ2-1; TRBD2 might be the D (6 bases). V lost 5 bases and J 1 base, leaving 12 bases between the germline ends. The length of the CDR3 is 15 residues. CDR1 is SGHVS, CDR2 FQNEAQ, per germline. The CDR3 DNA sequence: TGTGCCAGCAGCGGACTCGGGACTTCCTACAATGAGCAGTTCTTC. This encodes CASSGLGTSYNEQFF.

This chain connects TRBV5-1 to TRBJ1-6, with unresolved D. The CDR3 runs to 15 residues. V was trimmed by 0 bases and J by 5 bases, leaving 9 bases between them. Looked up from germline, CDR1 is SGHRS and CDR2 is YFSETQ. CDR3 sequence: CASSLDGSNNSPLHF. The CDR3 coding sequence is TGCGCCAGCAGCTTGGACGGCAGTAATAATTCACCCCTCCACTTT.

The chain carries TRBV24-1 and TRBJ1-1, with a tentative D call TRBD1 (6 bases). CDR1 is KGHDR, CDR2 SFDVKD, per germline. This CDR3 region has 16 residues. V dropped 1 base and J dropped 3 bases, with 14 bases sitting between them. CDR3 sequence reads: CATSDLSRGVHTEAFF. The CDR3 coding sequence is TGTGCCACCAGTGATTTATCCAGGGGAGTGCACACTGAAGCTTTCTTT.

The CDR3: CASIENRDGQETQYF. DNA for the CDR3: TGTGCCAGCATCGAAAACCGGGACGGCCAAGAGACCCAGTACTTC. The chain links TRBV11-3 to TRBJ2-5; D assignment may be TRBD1 or TRBD2 (5 bases each). Germline CDR1 and CDR2: SGHNT and YENEEA. V lost 7 bases and J 1 base, leaving 16 bases between the germline ends. This CDR3 spans 15 amino acids. Using reference TRBV11-3 and TRBJ2-5 for the parts outside the CDR3, the full variable domain is EAGVVQSPRYKIIEKKQPVAFWCNPISGHNTLYWYLQNLGQGPELLIRYENEEAVDDSQLPKDRFSAERLKGVDSTLKIQPAELGDSAVYLCASIENRDGQETQYFGPGTRLLVL.

This chain connects TRBV3-1 (or the pseudogene TRBV3-2) to TRBJ1-1; no firm D call. CDR1 and CDR2 (germline): LGHDT, YNNKEL (reference sequence). Trimming stripped 0 bases from V and 6 bases from J, with 8 bases between. The CDR3 is made up of 13 amino acids. The CDR3 here is CASSQDPGPEAFF. The CDR3 nucleotides read TGTGCCAGCAGCCAAGATCCAGGACCTGAAGCTTTCTTT.

The rearrangement joins TRBV29-1 to TRBJ2-1, with 9 bases aligning to TRBD1. This CDR3 contains 12 residues. Germline V gene data show CDR1 as SQVTM and CDR2 as ANQGSEA. Germline trimming cut 7 bases from V and 8 bases from J; bases unmatched to any gene: 6. Written as DNA, the CDR3 is TGCAGCGCAACGGACAGGGGTTATGAGCAGTTCTTC. Protein product: CSATDRGYEQFF.

The chain links TRBV6-2 or TRBV6-3 to TRBJ2-2, with TRBD2 identical over 12 bases. Germline CDR1 MNHEY, CDR2 SVGEGT. The ends lost 0 bases at V and 0 bases at J; junction bases unmatched: 8. The CDR3 is 20 amino acids. In DNA, the CDR3 is TGTGCCAGCAGTTACTCCATGCTAGCGGGAGGGCGATCGAACACCGGGGAGCTGTTTTTT. Its protein is CASSYSMLAGGRSNTGELFF.

V usage is TRBV18 and J usage is TRBJ1-1; D gene uncertain. The CDR3 contains 12 residues. Germline CDR1 and CDR2: KGHSH and LQKENI. Between the trimmed V and J ends, which lost 4 bases and 2 bases, there was a span of 5 bases. The DNA for the CDR3 is TGTGCCAGCTCACAACCAAACACTGAAGCTTTCTTT. It encodes CASSQPNTEAFF.

This chain links TRBV30 with TRBJ2-2; 7 bases are shared with TRBD2. There are 13 residues in the CDR3. Germline V CDR1 and CDR2: GTSNPN, SVGIG (reference sequence). With 2 bases clipped from V and 7 bases from J, the junction kept 4 bases outside the gene matches. Here the CDR3 reads CAWSPGLDGELFF. The CDR3 DNA is TGTGCCTGGAGTCCCGGACTAGACGGGGAGCTGTTTTTT. The variable domain in full, with the rest retrieved from reference TRBV30 and TRBJ2-2, is SQTIHQWPATLVQPVGSPLSLECTVEGTSNPNLYWYRQAAGRGLQLLFYSVGIGQISSEVPQNLSASRPQDRQFILSSKKLLLSDSGFYLCAWSPGLDGELFFGEGSRLTVL.